This is a list of T cell receptor beta chains from one sample in a study of human T cells and chemical hapten exposure. TCRdb independently ran MiXCR on the RACE reads; one entry per CDR3 protein. The sample includes 60,000 to 90,000 distinct CDR3 sequences, around 9.4% seen only once; the top ten take roughly 1.5%. Sample: whole blood. These receptors were obtained from a female donor in good health. Some clones in this sample may be carry-over from other donors' samples. The CDR3 runs from the conserved cysteine through the conserved F or W. The order of the fields is J gene, V gene, D gene, clone size, CDR3 protein, CDR3 DNA. D genes are given only for firm matches. Some rows mark clone size as missing; the rest say once, few, many or name a class of expanded clone.

>TRBJ1-2|TRBV11-2|TRBD1|few
CASSSPSDRDSSF
TGTGCCAGCAGCTCCCCTTCGGACAGGGATAGTTCCTTC
>TRBJ1-1|TRBV6-4|NA|many
CASSAEGGQTEAFF
TGTGCCAGCAGTGCCGAGGGAGGACAGACTGAAGCTTTCTTT
>TRBJ2-3|TRBV6-2/TRBV6-3|NA|NA
CASRAVDGAYDTQYF
TGTGCCAGCAGGGCTGTAGATGGGGCGTATGATACGCAGTATTTT
>TRBJ1-1|TRBV27|NA|many
CASSATILDPEAFF
TGTGCCAGCAGTGCCACCATCTTGGATCCTGAAGCTTTCTTT
>TRBJ2-3|TRBV12-3/TRBV12-4|NA|many
CASSFYGDTQYF
TGTGCCAGCAGTTTTTACGGAGATACGCAGTATTTT
>TRBJ1-5|TRBV6-2/TRBV6-3|NA|NA
CASSKLQGPRGQPQHF
TGTGCCAGCAGTAAGTTACAGGGACCCCGCGGTCAGCCCCAGCATTTT
>TRBJ1-4|TRBV29-1|TRBD1|many
CSVGNRGLTTNEKLFF
TGCAGCGTTGGAAACAGGGGGCTTACAACTAATGAAAAACTGTTTTTT
>TRBJ1-5|TRBV7-6|NA|few
CASSAGGDRRNQPQHF
TGTGCCAGCAGCGCCGGAGGAGACAGGAGAAATCAGCCCCAGCATTTT
>TRBJ2-7|TRBV7-9|NA|NA
CASSLALAGVRVEQYF
TGTGCCAGCAGCTTAGCGCTAGCCGGGGTACGGGTCGAGCAGTACTTC
>TRBJ2-7|TRBV14|NA|many
CASSQDTWGLTAYEQYF
TGTGCCAGCAGCCAAGATACGTGGGGGCTAACCGCCTACGAGCAGTACTTC
>TRBJ1-6|TRBV6-2/TRBV6-3|NA|many
CASSYALEGFPLHF
TGTGCCAGCAGTTACGCGCTAGAGGGCTTCCCCCTCCACTTT
>TRBJ2-3|TRBV6-2/TRBV6-3|NA|many
CASSFGYKTDTQYF
TGTGCCAGCAGTTTCGGCTATAAGACAGATACGCAGTATTTT
>TRBJ1-4|TRBV20-1|NA|NA
CSAGPGNEKLFF
TGCAGTGCTGGACCCGGTAATGAAAAACTGTTTTTT
>TRBJ1-3|TRBV20-1|NA|NA
CRRPGRFSSGNTIYF
TGCAGAAGACCAGGGAGATTCAGCTCTGGAAACACCATATATTTT
>TRBJ2-3|TRBV12-3/TRBV12-4|NA|NA
CASSLTGGTQDTQYF
TGTGCCAGCAGTTTAACGGGGGGCACCCAAGATACGCAGTATTTT
>TRBJ1-5|TRBV29-1|NA|few
CSTRDKETPIGNQPQHF
TGCAGCACCAGAGACAAGGAAACCCCAATCGGCAATCAGCCCCAGCATTTT
>TRBJ2-5|TRBV6-5|NA|many
CASSSPGLKETQYF
TGTGCCAGCAGCTCACCGGGACTCAAAGAGACCCAGTACTTC
>TRBJ2-1|TRBV6-2/TRBV6-3|TRBD2|few
CASSTYGGYSYNEQFF
TGTGCCAGCAGTACCTACGGGGGGTACTCCTACAATGAGCAGTTCTTC
>TRBJ1-1|TRBV7-9|TRBD1|many
CASSRRTGLNTEAFF
TGTGCCAGCAGCCGCCGGACAGGGTTGAACACTGAAGCTTTCTTT
>TRBJ2-3|TRBV20-1|TRBD2|NA
CSFSGGSTDTQYF
TGCAGCTTTAGCGGGGGGAGCACAGATACGCAGTATTTT
>TRBJ1-1|TRBV7-8|NA|few
CASSLVGGHTEAFF
TGTGCCAGCAGCTTAGTAGGGGGACACACTGAAGCTTTCTTT
>TRBJ1-1|TRBV7-2|TRBD1|many
CASIWDRAAFF
TGTGCCAGCATTTGGGACAGGGCGGCTTTCTTT
>TRBJ1-5|TRBV5-4|NA|NA
CASSWENQPQHF
TGTGCCAGCAGCTGGGAAAATCAGCCCCAGCATTTT
>TRBJ1-4|TRBV7-9|NA|few
CASSLVPGLNEKLFF
TGTGCCAGCAGCTTAGTTCCGGGTCTGAATGAAAAACTGTTTTTT
>TRBJ1-5|TRBV7-2|NA|few
CASSQPVGNQPQHF
TGTGCCAGCAGCCAACCTGTGGGCAATCAGCCCCAGCATTTT
>TRBJ1-1|TRBV18|TRBD1|many
CASSPLTGMNTEAFF
TGTGCCAGCTCACCATTGACAGGGATGAACACTGAAGCTTTCTTT
>TRBJ1-1|TRBV29-1|NA|NA
CSVDNTEAFF
TGCAGCGTTGACAACACTGAAGCTTTCTTT
>TRBJ1-5|TRBV5-1|NA|few
CASSLGEGVQPQHF
TGCGCCAGCAGCTTGGGGGAGGGGGTTCAGCCCCAGCATTTT
>TRBJ1-1|TRBV5-4|NA|NA
CASSSGSLRAFF
TGTGCCAGCAGTTCCGGGTCGCTTCGGGCTTTCTTT
>TRBJ2-5|TRBV3-1|TRBD1|NA
CASRDREETQYF
TGTGCCAGCAGGGACAGGGAAGAGACCCAGTACTTC
>TRBJ2-7|TRBV10-3|TRBD1|NA
CAISEPGQGPVEQYF
TGTGCCATCAGTGAACCGGGACAGGGACCAGTCGAGCAGTACTTC
>TRBJ2-7|TRBV6-5|NA|many
CASRYSGTPGDEQYF
TGTGCCAGCAGGTACTCCGGGACGCCGGGGGACGAGCAGTACTTC
>TRBJ1-1|TRBV29-1|NA|many
CSVGWDDTTEAFF
TGCAGCGTTGGTTGGGACGACACCACTGAAGCTTTCTTT
>TRBJ2-2|TRBV7-9|NA|few
CAGDNEGGELFF
TGTGCCGGCGACAACGAGGGAGGGGAGCTGTTTTTT
>TRBJ2-5|TRBV6-2/TRBV6-3|NA|NA
CASSLVSPGETQYF
TGTGCCAGCAGTTTGGTTAGCCCGGGGGAGACCCAGTACTTC
>TRBJ1-5|TRBV10-2|NA|NA
CASSESYSNQPQHF
TGCGCCAGCAGTGAGTCCTACAGCAATCAGCCCCAGCATTTT
>TRBJ1-5|TRBV11-2|NA|few
CASSLGRYSNQPQHF
TGTGCCAGCAGCTTGGGGCGGTATAGCAATCAGCCCCAGCATTTT
>TRBJ2-5|TRBV7-3|NA|NA
CASSLNPRTEIQETQYF
TGTGCCAGCAGCTTAAATCCTCGGACAGAAATACAAGAGACCCAGTACTTC
>TRBJ1-2|TRBV3-1|NA|few
CASSQEHSANYGYTF
TGTGCCAGCAGCCAAGAACATTCAGCTAACTATGGCTACACCTTC
>TRBJ1-6|TRBV6-4|NA|many
CASSDRQGSSPLHF
TGTGCCAGCAGTGATCGGCAGGGGAGTTCACCCCTCCACTTT
>TRBJ2-3|TRBV6-6|NA|many
CASSYSNIGGSTDTQYF
TGTGCCAGCAGTTACTCGAACATCGGGGGTAGCACAGATACGCAGTATTTT